The text below deals with one T cell receptor beta chain. These data are taken from a study of blood T cell repertoires in COVID-19. Study-wide context: T cells, B-cell-depleted T cells, or PBMCs supplied cDNA or gDNA.

V trimming: 5 bases; J trimming: 1 base; junction bases outside the gene matches: 11. The CDR3 covers 18 residues. CDR1 is MNHEY, CDR2 SVGEGT, per germline. Methods used by the authors: Reference gene primer amplification gave nucleated cell count estimates. The table came from immunoSEQ multiplex PCR; TCRdb's copy has only in-frame clones and leaves some out. The V and J calls and clone size were taken over from that table, and D and trimming were inferred from the DNA. The sample consists of roughly 210,000 clones, 88% of them appearing once. Sequenced: peripheral blood. The TCR originated in a man aged 70-80 years with acute or convalescent COVID-19. V gene TRBV6-2 or TRBV6-3 combines with J gene TRBJ2-7; 13 bases align to TRBD2. The CDR3 is CASSLRTSGSLRSYEQYF. DNA for the CDR3: TGTGCCAGCAGTCTTAGGACTAGCGGGAGCCTGCGATCCTACGAGCAGTACTTC.